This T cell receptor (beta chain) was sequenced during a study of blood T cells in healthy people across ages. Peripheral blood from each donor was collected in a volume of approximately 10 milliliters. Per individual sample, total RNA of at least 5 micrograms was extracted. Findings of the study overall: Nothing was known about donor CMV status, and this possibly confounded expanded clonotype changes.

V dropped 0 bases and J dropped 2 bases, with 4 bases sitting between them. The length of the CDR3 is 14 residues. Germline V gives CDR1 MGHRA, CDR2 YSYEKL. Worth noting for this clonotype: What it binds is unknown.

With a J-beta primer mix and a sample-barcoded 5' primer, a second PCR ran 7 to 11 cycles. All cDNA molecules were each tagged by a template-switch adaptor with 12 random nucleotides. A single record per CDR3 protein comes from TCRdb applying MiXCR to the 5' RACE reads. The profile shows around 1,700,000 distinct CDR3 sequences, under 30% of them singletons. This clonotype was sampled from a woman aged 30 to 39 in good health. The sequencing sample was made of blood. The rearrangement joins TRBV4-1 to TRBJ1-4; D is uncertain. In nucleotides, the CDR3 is TGCGCCAGCAGCCAAGATAATACTAATGAAAAACTGTTTTTT. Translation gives CASSQDNTNEKLFF.